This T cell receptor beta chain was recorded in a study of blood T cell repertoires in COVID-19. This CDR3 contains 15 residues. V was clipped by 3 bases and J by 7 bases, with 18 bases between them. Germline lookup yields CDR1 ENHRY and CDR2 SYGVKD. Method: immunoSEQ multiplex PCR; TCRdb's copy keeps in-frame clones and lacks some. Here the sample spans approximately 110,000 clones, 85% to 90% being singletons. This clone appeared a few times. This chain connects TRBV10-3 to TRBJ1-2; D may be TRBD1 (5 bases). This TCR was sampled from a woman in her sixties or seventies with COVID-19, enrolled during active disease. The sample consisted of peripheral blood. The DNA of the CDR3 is TGTGCCATCAGTGACGAGGGCGGGGCTTTGGTTGGCTACACCTTC. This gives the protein CAISDEGGALVGYTF.